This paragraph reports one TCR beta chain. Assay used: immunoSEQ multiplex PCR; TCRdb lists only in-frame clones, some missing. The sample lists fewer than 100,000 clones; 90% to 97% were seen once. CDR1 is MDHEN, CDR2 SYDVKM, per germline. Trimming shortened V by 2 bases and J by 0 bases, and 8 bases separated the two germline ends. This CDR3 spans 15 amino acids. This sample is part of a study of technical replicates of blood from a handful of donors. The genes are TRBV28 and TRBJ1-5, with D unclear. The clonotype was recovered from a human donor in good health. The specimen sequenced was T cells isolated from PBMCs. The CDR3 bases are TGTGCCAGCAGTTTAACGGGAGTTAGCAATCAGCCCCAGCATTTT. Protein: CASSLTGVSNQPQHF.